This section outlines one T cell receptor (beta chain) sequence together with its context. The antigen is undetermined. These data originate in a study of PD-1 blockade in classical Hodgkin lymphoma. As to time point: newly diagnosed, previously untreated cHL patient sample. Negative selection with magnetic separation was used to purify CD4+ T cells from thawed PBMCs. Study-level findings and limits: Newly diagnosed patients reportedly had lower baseline TCR diversity than healthy donors.

In germline, CDR1 is LNHDA, CDR2 SQIVND (reference sequence). This CDR3 contains 17 residues. V dropped 0 bases and J dropped 2; count of bases not matched to a gene: 7. Libraries were prepared by immunoSEQ multiplex PCR; TCRdb keeps only in-frame clonotypes and omits some of them. The sample consists of about 30,000 clones, around 90% of them appearing once. The TCR comes from a human donor with classical Hodgkin lymphoma. Sequenced material: CD4+ T cells from blood. The gene calls are TRBV19 and TRBJ2-3; 8 bases are a match to TRBD2. The CDR3 DNA follows: TGTGCCAGTAGTATAGAGGTCCTAGCGGGTTACACAGATACGCAGTATTTT. Amino acids: CASSIEVLAGYTDTQYF.